Detailed here is one T cell receptor (beta chain). Its antigen is still unknown. This specimen belongs to a study of PD-1 blockade in classical Hodgkin lymphoma. Study-level points and caveats: Exclusion covered patients beginning nivolumab under 1 year post-ASCT. Healthy donors were reported to have higher baseline TCR diversity than newly diagnosed patients. TCR diversity rose significantly by C4D1 in CD4+ but not CD8+ cells.

There was relapse after autologous stem cell transplantation in every patient, and there was variation in brentuximab vedotin exposure. When best responses were assessed, they were complete response, partial response or progressive disease. CDR1 and CDR2 from the germline V gene are SEHNR and FQNEAQ (reference sequence). V shed 2 bases and J shed 0 bases, with 5 bases lying between them. The CDR3 is 15 amino acids. Sequenced by immunoSEQ multiplex PCR; TCRdb stores in-frame clones only, minus some. This sample has about 46,000 clones, with about three quarters found just once. The receptor was derived from a human donor with classical Hodgkin lymphoma. V usage is TRBV7-9 and J usage is TRBJ2-6; D not certain. This sample comprised peripheral blood mononuclear cells (PBMCs), obtained at baseline. This CDR3 reads CASSLRGSGANVLTF. CDR3 sequence (DNA): TGTGCCAGCAGCTTAAGAGGCTCTGGGGCCAACGTCCTGACTTTC.